This T cell receptor (beta chain) was documented in a study of regulatory T cells in long-lasting Graves disease. Both iRepertoire HTBI primers and Arm-PCR of CDR3 regions were used to build the TCR beta libraries. TCRdb recomputed calls from the multiplex PCR reads with MiXCR, one row per CDR3 protein. The sample includes some 500,000 distinct CDR3 sequences, roughly 12% seen only once; the top ten take 10%. Per germline, CDR1 SGHNT and CDR2 YENEEA. This CDR3 is built from 14 residues. Documented time point: newly diagnosed GD, antithyroid drugs for less than 3 months. TCR sequences were obtained from RNA taken from PBMCs. Nine milliliters of peripheral blood were drawn into EDTA tubes. A remark on this clonotype: The target antigen is unknown. One base away lies a much larger clone, so this may be a sequencing read error.

General observations from the study: More public clonotypes were shared by persistent patients (around 2,800) than by new patients (roughly 1,000).

Another study also made use of these data, one on T cells in Graves' hyperthyroidism and ophthalmopathy.

This receptor was taken from a man aged 25-45 years with Graves disease. The chain has TRBV11-3 and TRBJ2-1; D possibly matches TRBD1 or TRBD2 (5 bases each). This sample comprised peripheral blood mononuclear cells (PBMCs), obtained at new diagnosis, from a patient treated with antithyroid drugs. CDR3 sequence reads: CVSSLGGRDDEQFF. CDR3 nucleotides: TGTGTCAGCAGCTTAGGAGGCAGGGACGATGAGCAGTTCTTC.